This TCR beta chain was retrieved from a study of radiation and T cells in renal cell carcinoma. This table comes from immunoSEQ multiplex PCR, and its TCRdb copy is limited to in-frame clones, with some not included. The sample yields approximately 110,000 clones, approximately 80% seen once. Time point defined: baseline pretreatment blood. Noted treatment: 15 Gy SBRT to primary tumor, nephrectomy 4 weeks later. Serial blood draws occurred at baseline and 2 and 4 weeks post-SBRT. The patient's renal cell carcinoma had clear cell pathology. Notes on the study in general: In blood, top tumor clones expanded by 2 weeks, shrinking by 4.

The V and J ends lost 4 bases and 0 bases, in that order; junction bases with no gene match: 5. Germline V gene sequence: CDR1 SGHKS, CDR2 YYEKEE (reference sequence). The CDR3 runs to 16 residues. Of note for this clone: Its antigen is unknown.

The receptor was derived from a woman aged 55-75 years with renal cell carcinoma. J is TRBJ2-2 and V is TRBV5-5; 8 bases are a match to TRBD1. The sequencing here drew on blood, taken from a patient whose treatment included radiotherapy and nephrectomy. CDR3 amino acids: CASSPPGQANTGELFF. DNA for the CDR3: TGTGCCAGCAGCCCTCCGGGACAGGCGAACACCGGGGAGCTGTTTTTT.